This T cell receptor (beta chain) was captured by sequencing in a study of pediatric ulcerative colitis. The study's findings and limits: Acute severe colitis showed lower rectal diversity from clonal expansions.

Libraries were prepared by immunoSEQ multiplex PCR; TCRdb keeps only in-frame clonotypes and omits some of them. This sample has about 36,000 clones, with around 73% found just once. Rectal tissue came from one to two pinch biopsies taken at colonoscopy. To note about this clone: Its antigen remains unknown.

Germline assignment: CDR1 LNHDA and CDR2 SQIVND (reference sequence). V lost 0 bases to trimming and J lost 1 base, with 3 bases between them. CDR3 length: 13 amino acids. The clonotype was recovered from a boy aged 10-17 years with moderate ulcerative colitis. This chain uses TRBV19 with TRBJ1-2; D is ambiguous. Sequenced sample: gut tissue. This CDR3 reads CASSIEGNYGYTF. The CDR3 DNA sequence: TGTGCCAGTAGTATAGAGGGTAACTATGGCTACACCTTC.